These 21 T cell receptor beta chains were sequenced from one sample in a study of long-term antiretroviral therapy in people with HIV. Assay version v3.0 of immunoSEQ was used, and it was run at survey level. Assay: immunoSEQ multiplex PCR; the TCRdb copy retains only in-frame clones and omits some. The sample carries tens of thousands of clones, 80% to 90% recorded once. The source was unsorted PBMCs, collected 3 years after starting antiretroviral therapy. The receptor set was obtained from a man in his fifties or sixties with HIV.

The genes are TRBV11-3 and TRBJ2-5; TRBD2 matches at 7 bases. Losses at the gene ends were 2 bases for V and 0 bases for J; bases not matched to a gene: 15. The V gene's germline CDR1 is SGHNT and CDR2 YENEEA. The CDR3 loop spans 19 amino acids. CDR3 loop: CASSLSIPWGRADQETQYF. The CDR3 DNA reads as TGTGCCAGCAGCTTATCCATACCTTGGGGGAGGGCCGACCAAGAGACCCAGTACTTC.

The V call is TRBV11-3, the J call TRBJ2-3, with 10 bases fitting TRBD2. With 2 bases clipped from V and 1 base from J, the junction kept 9 bases outside the gene matches. Germline-derived CDR1 and CDR2 are SGHNT and YENEEA. This CDR3 region has 18 residues. CDR3 nucleotide sequence: TGTGCCAGCAGCTTAACCAGCGGGGGGGTCCGCGGCACAGATACGCAGTATTTT. Translating it yields CASSLTSGGVRGTDTQYF.

The rearrangement uses TRBV11-2 and TRBJ2-7, with D perhaps TRBD1 or TRBD2 (7 bases each). The V gene's germline CDR1 is SGHAT and CDR2 FQNNGV. V was cut by 7 bases and J by 4 bases, with 20 bases left in between. This CDR3 is 15 amino acids long. CDR3 DNA sequence: TGTGCCAGCACAGGGGGGGGCGTGGAGGCGTACGAGCAGTACTTC. This sequence encodes CASTGGGVEAYEQYF.

V gene TRBV7-2 combines with J gene TRBJ1-2, with a tentative D call TRBD1 (5 bases). This CDR3 is 14 amino acids long. The V and J ends lost 2 bases and 5 bases respectively, with 12 bases between them. Germline loops: CDR1 SGHTA, CDR2 FQGNSA. The CDR3: CASSLTRGDYGYTF. CDR3 nucleotides: TGTGCCAGCAGCTTAACCCGGGGGGATTATGGCTACACCTTC.

The V and J genes are TRBV6-5 and TRBJ2-5, with D perhaps TRBD2 (5 bases). Germline lookup yields CDR1 MNHEY and CDR2 SVGAGI. The CDR3 has 15 amino acids. Trimming removed 0 bases from V and 4 bases from J, with 12 bases in between. CDR3 residues: CASSYSAGPGETQYF. CDR3 coding DNA: TGTGCCAGCAGTTACTCCGCGGGCCCGGGAGAGACCCAGTACTTC.

The chain carries TRBV28 and TRBJ2-7; a possible D gene is TRBD2 (6 bases). V was clipped by 1 base and J by 4 bases, with 8 bases between them. Looked up from germline, CDR1 is MDHEN and CDR2 is SYDVKM. The CDR3 runs 13 residues. The CDR3 DNA reads as TGTGCCAGCAGTTTATACGGGAGATACGAGCAGTACTTC. Its protein is CASSLYGRYEQYF. Based on the CDR3 plus reference TRBV28 and TRBJ2-7, the full variable domain is DVKVTQSSRYLVKRTGEKVFLECVQDMDHENMFWYRQDPGLGLRLIYFSYDVKMKEKGDIPEGYSVSREKKERFSLILESASTNQTSMYLCASSLYGRYEQYFGPGTRLTVT.

V usage is TRBV9 and J usage is TRBJ1-2; D remains ambiguous. The CDR3 spans 12 residues. The V end lost 4 bases, the J end lost 6 bases, and 10 bases lay between the germline ends. The germline V gene has CDR1 SGDLS and CDR2 YYNGEE. This chain's CDR3 is CASSSGYNGYTF. The CDR3 coding sequence is TGTGCCAGCAGCTCCGGGTACAATGGCTACACCTTC.

The chain is built from TRBV11-1 and TRBJ2-2; 9 bases fit TRBD1. The CDR3 has 16 amino acids. The V segment lost 5 bases and the J segment 4 bases; nucleotides outside the gene matches: 8. Germline V lookup: CDR1 SGHAT, CDR2 FQDESV (reference sequence). The CDR3 bases are TGTGCCAGCAGCCACGGGACAGGGCCGCTCACCGGGGAGCTGTTTTTT. It encodes CASSHGTGPLTGELFF.

V and J are TRBV6-1 and TRBJ1-1; D not resolved. V lost 8 bases, J lost 4 bases, and 11 bases lay in between. The CDR3 is 12 amino acids. Germline assignment: CDR1 MNHNS and CDR2 SASEGT. The CDR3 region is CASAGPLTEAFF. CDR3 sequence (DNA): TGTGCCAGCGCGGGTCCCCTCACTGAAGCTTTCTTT.

A few counts support this clone. The J gene is TRBJ1-2, the V gene TRBV28; TRBD1 matches at 8 bases. CDR3 size: 14 residues. Losses at the gene ends were 4 bases for V and 4 bases for J; bases not matched to a gene: 5. Germline loops: CDR1 MDHEN, CDR2 SYDVKM. The DNA for the CDR3 is TGTGCCAGCAGTTCTCAGGGGGCGGGCTATGGCTACACCTTC. It translates to CASSSQGAGYGYTF.

This clone appeared a few times. The chain has TRBV19 and TRBJ1-1, with D possibly being TRBD1 (6 bases). Germline V gives CDR1 LNHDA, CDR2 SQIVND (reference sequence). The CDR3 totals 14 residues. V was clipped by 7 bases and J by 6 bases, with 18 bases between them. DNA of the CDR3: TGTGCCAGTACCCCCGGGACATATAGGGCTGAAGCTTTCTTT. Its protein product is CASTPGTYRAEAFF.

This chain links TRBV5-1 with TRBJ2-2; no reliable D call. The CDR3 is 15 residues long. V gave up 2 bases and J gave up 1 base, with 9 bases separating them. Germline values: CDR1 SGHRS, CDR2 YFSETQ. Here the CDR3 reads CASSFSHLNTGELFF. The CDR3 nucleotides read TGCGCCAGCAGCTTTTCACATCTGAACACCGGGGAGCTGTTTTTT.

This chain connects TRBV4-1 to TRBJ1-2; D remains unclear. The V gene lost 0 bases and the J gene lost 8 bases, with 25 bases spanning the gap. The CDR3 is made up of 18 amino acids. CDR1 MGHRA and CDR2 YSYEKL come from the germline V gene. Written as DNA, the CDR3 is TGCGCCAGCAGCCAAGATCCACCCCCGGGCCTCGGATTTGGCGGCTACACCTTC. Amino acids: CASSQDPPPGLGFGGYTF.

The chain employs TRBV6-6 and TRBJ1-1; D call uncertain. In germline, CDR1 is MNHNY, CDR2 SVGAGI (reference sequence). The CDR3 extends over 13 amino acids. The germline V and J ends were trimmed by 1 base and 2 bases, with 5 bases remaining between them. The CDR3 here is CASSYLKNTEAFF. The DNA of the CDR3 is TGTGCCAGCAGTTACTTAAAAAACACTGAAGCTTTCTTT.

The chain couples TRBV7-3 to TRBJ1-2; perhaps TRBD1 as D (6 bases). The V and J ends lost 0 bases and 9 bases respectively, with 8 bases between them. Germline CDR1 is SGHTA and CDR2 is FQGTGA. The CDR3 length is 12 residues. CDR3 bases: TGTGCCAGCAGCTTAACCGGGGGCAGCTACACCTTC. Its protein is CASSLTGGSYTF.

The V gene is TRBV7-9, the J gene TRBJ2-2; TRBD1 aligns across 7 bases. The trim removed 0 bases at V and 0 bases at J, leaving 4 bases unmatched. CDR3 size: 17 residues. CDR1 and CDR2 from the germline V gene are SEHNR and FQNEAQ (reference sequence). CDR3 nucleotide sequence: TGTGCCAGCAGCTTAGCTGGGGACAGCGCGAACACCGGGGAGCTGTTTTTT. Protein: CASSLAGDSANTGELFF.

The J gene is TRBJ2-3, the V gene TRBV10-2; D is unresolved. CDR1 is WSHSY, CDR2 SAAADI, per germline. V was shortened by 8 bases and J by 6 bases, with 12 bases between the two germline ends. There are 12 residues in the CDR3. CDR3 protein: CASAPSEDTQYF. CDR3 in DNA: TGCGCCAGCGCCCCATCAGAGGATACGCAGTATTTT.

This chain uses TRBV7-2 with TRBJ1-5, with no clear D. V was pared by 5 bases and J by 3 bases, with 17 bases between. The CDR3 extends over 16 amino acids. Germline CDR1 reads SGHTA; CDR2 reads FQGNSA. The CDR3: CASSALRGQVNQPQHF. The CDR3 coding sequence is TGTGCCAGCAGCGCCCTAAGAGGGCAGGTCAATCAGCCCCAGCATTTT.

V and J are TRBV27 and TRBJ2-7; weak D call: TRBD2 (6 bases). Germline CDR1 MNHEY, CDR2 SMNVEV (reference sequence). Trimming cost V 6 bases and J 3 bases, with 12 bases left between them. This CDR3 has 13 residues. Here the CDR3 reads CASSLTGDYEQYF. The CDR3 DNA reads TGTGCCAGCAGCCTTACGGGGGACTACGAGCAGTACTTC.

V gene TRBV18 combines with J gene TRBJ1-1; D unclear. The CDR3 extends over 14 amino acids. Trimming removed 5 bases at V and 3 bases at J, with 13 bases between. Germline loops: CDR1 KGHSH, CDR2 LQKENI. CDR3 in amino acids: CASSSSGRDTEAFF. In DNA form, the CDR3 reads TGTGCCAGCTCATCCTCGGGCCGGGACACTGAAGCTTTCTTT.

The chain links TRBV5-1 to TRBJ1-6; 7 nucleotides align to TRBD1. Per germline, CDR1 SGHRS and CDR2 YFSETQ. Losses at the gene ends were 0 bases for V and 10 bases for J; bases not matched to a gene: 7. This CDR3 is built from 15 residues. This CDR3 is CASSLGQLGGSPLHF. The DNA of the CDR3 is TGCGCCAGCAGCTTGGGGCAACTAGGGGGCTCACCCCTCCACTTT.